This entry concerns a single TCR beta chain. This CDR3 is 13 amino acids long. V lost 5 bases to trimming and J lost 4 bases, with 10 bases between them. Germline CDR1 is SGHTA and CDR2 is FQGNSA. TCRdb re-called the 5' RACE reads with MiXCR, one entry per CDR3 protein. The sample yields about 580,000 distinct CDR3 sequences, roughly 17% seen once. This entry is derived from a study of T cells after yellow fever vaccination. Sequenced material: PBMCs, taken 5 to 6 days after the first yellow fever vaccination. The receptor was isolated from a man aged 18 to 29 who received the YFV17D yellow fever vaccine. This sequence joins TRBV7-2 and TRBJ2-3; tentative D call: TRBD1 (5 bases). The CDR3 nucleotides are TGTGCCAGCAGCATCAGGGTCGCAGATACGCAGTATTTT. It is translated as CASSIRVADTQYF.